Below, 29 T cell receptor beta chains from the same sample are listed, as sequenced in a study of regulatory T cells in long-lasting Graves disease. Regarding time point: newly diagnosed GD, antithyroid drugs for less than 3 months. PBMC-extracted RNA yielded the TCR library. HTBI primers from iRepertoire and Arm-PCR of CDR3 regions yielded the TCR beta libraries. TCRdb fed the multiplex PCR reads into MiXCR, producing one record per CDR3 protein. The sample has around 500,000 distinct CDR3 sequences, more than 15% seen once. These same data were also listed under a study on T cells in Graves' hyperthyroidism and ophthalmopathy.

Source: peripheral blood mononuclear cells (PBMCs), taken at new diagnosis, from a patient treated with antithyroid drugs. Receptor source: a woman aged 35-60 years with Graves disease.

On this clonotype: This may be a read error, as it is one base from a much larger clone. The genes are TRBV2 and TRBJ1-1; D perhaps matches TRBD1 (5 bases). The CDR3 consists of 14 residues. Per the germline V gene, CDR1 is SNHLY and CDR2 is FYNNEI. The CDR3 nucleotides read TGTGCCAGCAGTGAACCCCCCCAGGCGGGGGAAGCTCTCTTT. Its protein is CASSEPPQAGEALF.

V and J are TRBV20-1 and TRBJ2-4, with unresolved D. This CDR3 has 17 amino acids. V was clipped by 5 bases and J by 1 base, with 21 bases between them. Germline values: CDR1 DFQATT, CDR2 SNEGSKA (reference sequence). CDR3 loop: CSAVGPIESAAKNIQYF. The CDR3 DNA is TGCAGTGCTGTAGGGCCCATTGAGAGCGCCGCCAAAAACATTCAGTACTTC.

This chain uses TRBV10-2 with TRBJ2-5; the D gene is possibly TRBD1 (5 bases). The CDR3 length is 13 residues. Germline V gene lookup returns CDR1 WSHSY and CDR2 SAAADI. The V and J ends lost 10 bases and 2 bases respectively, with 14 bases between them. Here the CDR3 DNA reads TGCGCCACCCTAGGGGCAGGGCAAGAGACCCAGTACTTC. Translation gives CATLGAGQETQYF.

Comment on this clonotype: This may be a read error: a much more frequent sequence differs by one nucleotide. The genes are TRBV20-1 and TRBJ2-7, with TRBD2 matching 10 bases. The V gene's germline CDR1 is DFQATT and CDR2 SNEGSKA (reference sequence). This CDR3 comprises 15 residues. V was clipped by 4 bases and J by 7 bases; unmatched bases: 13. The CDR3 region is CSAIFPGLAYNEQYF. The CDR3 DNA reads TGCAGTGCTATATTCCCGGGACTAGCGTACAATGAGCAGTACTTC.

This clonotype occurred a few times. The chain has TRBV5-1 and TRBJ2-3; D possibly corresponds to TRBD2 (6 bases). The germline CDR1 and CDR2 sequences are SGHRS and YFSETQ. The V and J ends lost 3 bases and 11 bases respectively, with 31 bases between them. The CDR3 spans 18 residues. The CDR3, as DNA: TGCGCCAGCAGCTCATGGGGGGAGGAGACACGAATGGAACTAAGGCAGTATTTT. This translates into CASSSWGEETRMELRQYF.

At least ten counts were recorded for this clonotype. This chain joins TRBV4-1 and TRBJ1-1; TRBD1 aligns across 7 bases. Trimming at V came to 4 bases and at J to 10 bases, leaving 9 bases not matched to a gene. CDR3 length: 13 amino acids. Germline CDR1 reads MGHRA; CDR2 reads YSYEKL. DNA for the CDR3: TGCGCCAGCAGCCCAGGGACAGACTGGGGAGCTTTCTTT. It codes for CASSPGTDWGAFF.

The chain combines TRBV12-3 or TRBV12-4 with TRBJ2-3; the match to TRBD2 covers 12 bases. V lost 3 bases and J lost 3; bases outside the gene matches: 10. CDR3 size: 18 residues. The CDR3 region has the DNA TGTGCCAGCAGTTTGGCTAGCGGGGGGGCAATCCGGACAGATACGCAGTATTTT. Translation gives CASSLASGGAIRTDTQYF.

In nucleotides, the CDR3 is TGTGCCAGTAGTATAGAAGGACAGGGGGCAAATTCACCCCTCCACTTT. Its protein product is CASSIEGQGANSPLHF. V and J are TRBV19 and TRBJ1-6, with 11 positions matching TRBD1. There are 16 residues in the CDR3. The V gene end was trimmed by 0 bases and the J gene end by 7 bases; junction bases not matched to a gene: 2. Per germline, CDR1 LNHDA and CDR2 SQIVND (reference sequence).

The rearrangement joins TRBV7-9 to TRBJ2-5; 8 bases agree with TRBD2. V shed 5 bases, J shed 5 bases, and the junction held 19 bases outside the gene matches. The CDR3 contains 18 residues. Germline CDR1 SEHNR, CDR2 FQNEAQ (reference sequence). CDR3 loop: CASSTPASAGLGAETQYF. As DNA, the CDR3 is TGTGCCAGCAGCACCCCGGCATCGGCGGGACTAGGAGCCGAGACCCAGTACTTC. Based on the CDR3 plus reference TRBV7-9 and TRBJ2-5, the full variable domain is DTGVSQNPRHKITKRGQNVTFRCDPISEHNRLYWYRQTLGQGPEFLTYFQNEAQLEKSRLLSDRFSAERPKGSFSTLEIQRTEQGDSAMYLCASSTPASAGLGAETQYFGPGTRLLVL.

The chain employs TRBV9 and TRBJ1-2; D gene uncertain. V was clipped by 0 bases and J by 4 bases, with 13 bases between them. The CDR3 covers 15 residues. The V gene's germline CDR1 is SGDLS and CDR2 YYNGEE. The CDR3 loop reads CASSVAKGRPYGYTF. CDR3 bases: TGTGCCAGCAGCGTAGCAAAAGGGCGTCCCTATGGCTACACCTTC. The complete variable domain, with remaining parts taken from reference TRBV9 and TRBJ1-2, reads DSGVTQTPKHLITATGQRVTLRCSPRSGDLSVYWYQQSLDQGLQFLIQYYNGEERAKGNILERFSAQQFPDLHSELNLSSLELGDSALYFCASSVAKGRPYGYTFGSGTRLTVV.

This clonotype was observed many times. The chain uses TRBV29-1 and TRBJ2-7, with 8 positions matching TRBD2. Trimming removed 7 bases from V and 2 bases from J; junction bases left unmatched: 7. Germline CDR1 SQVTM, CDR2 ANQGSEA. The CDR3 is 13 residues long. The CDR3, as DNA: TGCAGCGCCCTGACGGGAGGGGCCTACGAGCAGTACTTC. This encodes CSALTGGAYEQYF.

J is TRBJ2-4 and V is TRBV6-1, with 7 bases that match TRBD2. CDR1 is MNHNS and CDR2 is SASEGT in the germline V gene. This CDR3 is built from 14 residues. V lost 5 bases and J lost 4; bases outside the gene matches: 5. The CDR3 nucleotides are TGTGCCAGCAGTCAACCGGGAGGAAAAAACATTCAGTACTTC. It translates to CASSQPGGKNIQYF.

This clonotype was counted ten times or more. The gene calls are TRBV12-3 or TRBV12-4 and TRBJ1-2; D is uncertain. The CDR3 spans 13 residues. Trimming removed 6 bases from V and 4 bases from J, with 12 bases in between. The CDR3 region has the DNA TGTGCCAGCAGGCCGGACGGTCCCTATGGCTACACCTTC. Amino acids: CASRPDGPYGYTF.

This clonotype appeared many times. This chain links TRBV5-1 with TRBJ2-7; the D gene is possibly TRBD2 (5 bases). Germline V lookup: CDR1 SGHRS, CDR2 YFSETQ. The V end lost 2 bases, the J end lost 4 bases, and 13 bases lay between the germline ends. The CDR3 runs 14 residues. The CDR3, as DNA: TGCGCCAGCAGCTTTAGTTGGGAGCCATACGAGCAGTACTTC. This translates into CASSFSWEPYEQYF.

This clonotype was counted a few times. This chain joins TRBV7-9 and TRBJ1-2; 7 positions agree with TRBD1. This CDR3 spans 15 amino acids. V lost 5 bases, J lost 9 bases, and 15 bases stayed unmatched. Germline assignment: CDR1 SEHNR and CDR2 FQNEAQ (reference sequence). The CDR3 region is CASSPILGRGERYTF. The CDR3 coding sequence is TGTGCCAGCAGCCCCATCCTGGGCAGGGGGGAGCGCTACACCTTC.

The V and J genes are TRBV20-1 and TRBJ2-7; possible D gene TRBD2, 6 bases. The CDR3 covers 15 residues. Trimming pared 1 base from V and 2 bases from J, leaving 15 bases between. Germline assignment: CDR1 DFQATT and CDR2 SNEGSKA (reference sequence). This CDR3 reads CSARAPRGSPYEQYF. CDR3 bases: TGCAGTGCTAGAGCCCCCCGGGGGTCCCCCTACGAGCAGTACTTC.

This clonotype was recorded at least ten times. This rearrangement joins TRBV27 to TRBJ1-5; D ambiguous. Germline V gene sequence: CDR1 MNHEY, CDR2 SMNVEV (reference sequence). The CDR3 has 15 amino acids. Trimming left V 6 bases short and J 0 bases short, with 12 bases between. In DNA, the CDR3 is TGTGCCAGCAGCTTAAGGGATTATAGCAATCAGCCCCAGCATTTT. Its translation: CASSLRDYSNQPQHF.

This clonotype was detected many times. J is TRBJ1-1 and V is TRBV20-1, with D possibly TRBD1 on 5 matching bases. In germline, CDR1 is DFQATT, CDR2 SNEGSKA (reference sequence). The V end was cut by 3 bases, the J end by 1 base, with 12 bases between. This CDR3 has 14 amino acids. The CDR3: CSARGQGSNTEAFF. Written as DNA, the CDR3 is TGCAGTGCTAGGGGGCAGGGATCGAACACTGAAGCTTTCTTT.

The sample holds many counts of this clonotype. The V and J genes are TRBV5-6 and TRBJ2-1; TRBD2 aligns across 8 bases. CDR3 size: 15 residues. The ends lost 4 bases at V and 8 bases at J; junction bases unmatched: 11. Germline lookup yields CDR1 SGHDT and CDR2 YYEEEE. The CDR3 sequence is CASSLSGVVRDEQFF. DNA of the CDR3: TGTGCCAGCAGCCTTAGCGGGGTTGTGAGGGATGAGCAGTTCTTC.

The V gene is TRBV5-8, the J gene TRBJ2-5; the D gene could be TRBD1 or TRBD2 (5 bases each). This CDR3 spans 17 amino acids. Trimming removed 0 bases at V and 2 bases at J, with 17 bases between. CDR1 and CDR2 from the germline V gene are SGHTS and YDEGEE. Here the CDR3 reads CASSLGIGYGTQETQYF. The CDR3 DNA is TGTGCCAGCAGCTTGGGAATCGGCTACGGGACGCAAGAGACCCAGTACTTC.

The chain combines TRBV5-1 with TRBJ2-2; the match to TRBD2 covers 9 bases. V shed 7 bases and J 4 bases; nucleotides not matched to a gene: 5. Germline lookup yields CDR1 SGHRS and CDR2 YFSETQ. CDR3 length equals 14 residues. Written as DNA, the CDR3 is TGCGCCAGCGCGACTAGCGGATTCACCGGGGAGCTGTTTTTT. Translating it yields CASATSGFTGELFF. Full variable domain (missing parts from reference TRBV5-1 and TRBJ2-2): KAGVTQTPRYLIKTRGQQVTLSCSPISGHRSVSWYQQTPGQGLQFLFEYFSETQRNKGNFPGRFSGRQFSNSRSEMNVSTLELGDSALYLCASATSGFTGELFFGEGSRLTVL.

V gene TRBV27 combines with J gene TRBJ2-1; TRBD1 agrees at 9 bases. This CDR3 contains 15 residues. The ends lost 1 base at V and 9 bases at J; junction bases unmatched: 7. In germline, CDR1 is MNHEY, CDR2 SMNVEV (reference sequence). CDR3 sequence: CASSLYETGGREQFF. CDR3 sequence (DNA): TGTGCCAGCAGTTTATACGAGACAGGGGGACGTGAGCAGTTCTTC.

The genes are TRBV3-1 and TRBJ1-2, with D hard to call. V was pared by 5 bases and J by 4 bases, with 17 bases between. Germline V gene lookup returns CDR1 LGHDT and CDR2 YNNKEL (reference sequence). There are 15 residues in the CDR3. The CDR3 DNA sequence: TGTGCCAGCAGCAGCGTCGACTCAGCCGGCTATGGCTACACCTTC. It specifies CASSSVDSAGYGYTF.

This clonotype came up a few times. The J gene is TRBJ2-5, the V gene TRBV5-1; 8 bases line up with TRBD1. CDR3 length: 13 amino acids. The germline CDR1 and CDR2 sequences are SGHRS and YFSETQ. With 7 bases clipped from V and 5 bases from J, the junction kept 7 bases outside the gene matches. The CDR3 sequence is CASSDRVGETQYF. The CDR3 DNA follows: TGCGCCAGCTCGGACAGGGTCGGGGAGACCCAGTACTTC.

The V and J genes are TRBV25-1 and TRBJ2-1; a possible D gene is TRBD2 (5 bases). V lost 1 base to trimming and J lost 2 bases, with 12 bases between them. The CDR3 is made up of 16 amino acids. The germline gives CDR1 MGHDK, CDR2 SYGVNS. DNA for the CDR3: TGTGCCAGCAGTGAATTGGAGCGGACTGCCTACAATGAGCAGTTCTTC. Translated: CASSELERTAYNEQFF. Together with reference TRBV25-1 and TRBJ2-1, the CDR3 gives the full variable domain: EADIYQTPRYLVIGTGKKITLECSQTMGHDKMYWYQQDPGMELHLIHYSYGVNSTEKGDLSSESTVSRIRTEHFPLTLESARPSHTSQYLCASSELERTAYNEQFFGPGTRLTVL.

The chain's CDR3 is CASSTGPANTGELFF. The CDR3 DNA reads TGTGCCAGCAGTACAGGCCCCGCGAACACCGGGGAGCTGTTTTTT. The chain has TRBV28 and TRBJ2-2, with D perhaps TRBD1 (5 bases). V shed 5 bases and J shed 0 bases, with 10 bases lying between them. CDR1 is MDHEN, CDR2 SYDVKM, per germline. This CDR3 has 15 residues.

Ten or more counts support this clonotype. CDR3 region: CASNRGEGHGYTF. In DNA form, the CDR3 reads TGTGCCAGCAATCGGGGGGAGGGCCATGGCTACACCTTC. This rearrangement joins TRBV5-8 to TRBJ1-2, with D possibly being TRBD1 (5 bases). Trimming removed 6 bases from V and 6 bases from J, with 15 bases in between. The CDR3 consists of 13 residues. The germline V gene encodes CDR1 SGHTS and CDR2 YDEGEE.

This chain connects TRBV18 to TRBJ1-2; D might be TRBD1 (5 bases). This CDR3 has 14 residues. Trimming took off 1 base at V and 5 bases at J, with 11 bases between the two ends. Germline V gene data show CDR1 as KGHSH and CDR2 as LQKENI. The CDR3 DNA reads TGTGCCAGCTCACCACGGCAAGGGGAGTATGGCTACACCTTC. Its translation: CASSPRQGEYGYTF.

The genes are TRBV12-3 or TRBV12-4 and TRBJ2-4, with TRBD2 matching 7 bases. The CDR3 is 15 residues long. Trimming cost V 8 bases and J 1 base; bases outside gene matches: 8. CDR3 sequence reads: CASGRGDGAKNIQYF. Here the CDR3 DNA reads TGTGCCAGCGGGAGGGGTGACGGGGCCAAAAACATTCAGTACTTC.